These 29 T cell receptor beta chains originate from one sample sequenced in a study of cytomegalovirus exposure and HLA in healthy donors. In the PCR, 60 Vbeta and 13 Jbeta primers were used. TCRdb's table, derived via immunoSEQ multiplex PCR, lists solely in-frame clones and lacks some. The sample has approximately 110,000 clones; 75% to 85% are singletons. The sequenced sample was PBMCs. These receptors came from a man between 50 and 59 years old in good health and CMV-seronegative.

This clone was observed a handful of times. The chain has TRBV4-1 and TRBJ1-2; TRBD1 aligns across 7 bases. V trimming: 4 bases; J trimming: 1 base; junction bases outside the gene matches: 12. In germline, CDR1 is MGHRA, CDR2 YSYEKL. The CDR3 extends over 17 amino acids. CDR3 in DNA: TGCGCCAGCAGCCGACCGGGACAGAGCAGACTTAACTATGGCTACACCTTC. As protein: CASSRPGQSRLNYGYTF.

The genes are TRBV7-9 and TRBJ2-5, with D uncertain. The J call may be incorrect, as the DNA end agrees better with TRBJ2-7. The CDR3 contains 13 residues. Germline V gene sequence: CDR1 SEHNR, CDR2 FQNEAQ (reference sequence). The CDR3 loop reads CASSLGETYEQYF. CDR3 sequence (DNA): TGTGCCAGCAGCTTAGGAGAGACTTACGAGCAGTACTTC.

Details on this clone: This specimen includes other DNA sequences encoding the same CDR3. CDR3 protein: CASSVGQGQKYEQYF. The CDR3 DNA is TGTGCCAGCAGCGTGGGGCAGGGTCAAAAGTACGAGCAGTACTTC. This chain joins TRBV9 and TRBJ2-7, with D tentatively TRBD1 (5 bases). The ends were cut back, 2 bases at V and 4 bases at J, with 16 bases in the middle. The CDR3 has 15 amino acids. CDR1 and CDR2 (germline): SGDLS, YYNGEE.

The chain recombines TRBV7-8 with TRBJ2-7; no clear D. The CDR3 spans 14 residues. CDR1 is SGHVS, CDR2 FQNEAQ, per germline. V lost 1 base and J 2 bases, leaving 9 bases between the germline ends. The CDR3 protein is CASSLGGTTYEQYV. CDR3 nucleotide sequence: TGTGCCAGCAGCTTAGGCGGCACAACCTACGAGCAGTACGTC.

This rearrangement joins TRBV12-1 to TRBJ2-7; TRBD2 is the table's D call and was not checked against the DNA. TRBV12-1 is a documented pseudogene. This CDR3 region has 14 residues. The CDR3 nucleotides are TGTGCCAGCAGCTTTGGGCGGAGAGCCTACGAGCAGTACTTC. It specifies CASSFGRRAYEQYF.

The genes are TRBV29-1 and TRBJ2-1; 7 bases agree with TRBD2. Germline lookup yields CDR1 SQVTM and CDR2 ANQGSEA. Trimming removed 7 bases from V and 9 bases from J; junction bases left unmatched: 9. The length of the CDR3 is 12 residues. For the CDR3, the DNA is TGCAGCGGGGGACTACTTTACGGTGAGCAGTTCTTC. Residues: CSGGLLYGEQFF.

In DNA form, the CDR3 reads TGTGCCAGCAGTGAATTGACAGCGTATAATTCACCCCTCCACTTT. Its translation is CASSELTAYNSPLHF. The rearrangement links TRBV6-1 to TRBJ1-6; possible D gene TRBD1, 5 bases. V was pared by 2 bases and J by 4 bases, with 9 bases between. Germline CDR1 MNHNS, CDR2 SASEGT. This CDR3 is 15 amino acids long.

This chain links TRBV5-4 with TRBJ2-6, with 7 positions matching TRBD1. J gave up 2 bases and V 4 bases, and 6 bases lay outside the gene matches. Per the germline V gene, CDR1 is SGHNT and CDR2 is YYREEE (reference sequence). This CDR3 region has 16 residues. The DNA of the CDR3 is TGTGCCAGCAGCACCTATCAGGGGGCTGGGGCCAACGTCCTGACTTTC. Translating gives CASSTYQGAGANVLTF.

With regard to this clone: Its ends do not fully match the called genes, so a read error is possible. The chain has TRBV5-1 and TRBJ2-2; 7 positions agree with TRBD1. Germline V CDR1 and CDR2: SGHRS, YFSETQ. CDR3 length: 16 amino acids. The CDR3 coding sequence is TGCGCCAGCAGTTTGGAGCCGGGACAGTCGACCGGGGAGCTGTTTTTT. This codes for CASSLEPGQSTGELFF.

V is TRBV2 and J is TRBJ1-5; 9 nucleotides align to TRBD1. V shed 4 bases and J 3 bases; nucleotides not matched to a gene: 7. The CDR3 has 16 amino acids. Germline V lookup: CDR1 SNHLY, CDR2 FYNNEI. CDR3 coding DNA: TGTGCCAGCAGTGGCGGGACAGGGATGTCCAATCAGCCCCAGCATTTT. Its translation: CASSGGTGMSNQPQHF.

In its sample, this clone was seen a few times. The chain carries TRBV6-5 and TRBJ2-5, with 10 bases matching TRBD1. The DNA end is more similar to TRBJ2-7, so the J call may be wrong. Per the germline V gene, CDR1 is MNHEY and CDR2 is SVGAGI. The CDR3 has 13 amino acids. CDR3 protein: CASRGTGEYEQYF. The CDR3 DNA is TGTGCCAGCAGGGGGACAGGGGAATACGAGCAGTACTTC.

This clone has a single count. CDR3 coding DNA: TGTGCCAGCAGCTTAATAGGGGTGGGGGATACGCAGTATTTT. Translating gives CASSLIGVGDTQYF. The chain employs TRBV7-7 and TRBJ2-3, with D perhaps matching TRBD1 (5 bases). The V gene's germline CDR1 is SSHAT and CDR2 FNYEAQ (reference sequence). V was shortened by 2 bases and J by 6 bases, with 12 bases between the two germline ends. This CDR3 has 14 amino acids.

Note on this clone: Relative to the germline gene, one junction end is altered; a read error may explain this. The genes are TRBV4-3 and TRBJ2-5; no clear D. The germline V gene encodes CDR1 LGHNA and CDR2 YSLEER. The CDR3 contains 14 residues. The CDR3 DNA sequence: TGCGCCGGCAGCCAAGATGTGAGTGGAGAGACCCAGTACTTC. Protein product: CAGSQDVSGETQYF.

Regarding this clone: The junction and the germline gene differ at one end; a read error may be behind it. The genes are TRBV7-9 and TRBJ1-5; 9 nucleotides agree with TRBD1. The CDR3 has 15 amino acids. The germline CDR1 and CDR2 sequences are SEHNR and FQNEAQ (reference sequence). CDR3 DNA: TGTTCCAGCAGCCGGGACAGGGTTGGCTATCAGCCCCAGCATTTT. Translating it yields CSSSRDRVGYQPQHF.

The genes are TRBV10-1 and TRBJ2-6, with D maybe TRBD2 (5 bases). The CDR3 has 16 residues. V lost 2 bases and J lost 0, with 8 bases in between. Germline V lookup: CDR1 WNHNN, CDR2 SYGVQD (reference sequence). CDR3 nucleotides: TGCGCCAGCAGTGAGGGGAGCCGCTCTGGGGCCAACGTCCTGACTTTC. Amino acids: CASSEGSRSGANVLTF.

This clone has only a few counts. This sequence joins TRBV5-3 and TRBJ1-1; 8 nucleotides match TRBD1. TRBV5-3 is noted as an ORF with a role that remains uncertain. The CDR3 covers 16 residues. With 1 base clipped from V and 0 bases from J, the junction kept 5 bases outside the gene matches. CDR3 in amino acids: CARSLQGAKMNTEAFF. DNA of the CDR3: TGTGCCAGAAGCTTGCAGGGGGCCAAGATGAACACTGAAGCTTTCTTT.

The chain joins TRBV5-1 to TRBJ2-6; no clear D gene. The V gene lost 0 bases and the J gene lost 0 bases, with 7 bases spanning the gap. The CDR3 has 16 amino acids. The V gene's germline CDR1 is SGHRS and CDR2 YFSETQ. The CDR3 DNA is TGCGCCAGCAGCTTGGGTCCCAGCTCTGGGGCCAACGTCCTGACTTTC. This gives the protein CASSLGPSSGANVLTF.

V and J are TRBV5-1 and TRBJ2-5; 12 bases align to TRBD2. Germline CDR1 is SGHRS and CDR2 is YFSETQ. Trimming cost V 7 bases and J 4 bases; bases outside gene matches: 8. This CDR3 is built from 15 residues. Here the CDR3 reads CASRGGLAGLETQYF. In DNA, the CDR3 is TGCGCCAGCCGCGGCGGACTAGCGGGGTTAGAGACCCAGTACTTC.

This clone was seen a few times. V and J are TRBV6-1 and TRBJ1-2, with unresolved D. The V end lost 0 bases, the J end lost 4 bases, and 12 bases lay between the germline ends. CDR1 MNHNS and CDR2 SASEGT come from the germline V gene. The CDR3 loop spans 15 amino acids. The CDR3 sequence: CASSEARPLAYGYTF. The DNA of the CDR3 is TGTGCCAGCAGTGAAGCCAGGCCTTTGGCCTATGGCTACACCTTC.

The table lists this clone with a few counts. The chain links TRBV5-4 to TRBJ2-7, with D maybe TRBD1 (6 bases). The germline V gene encodes CDR1 SGHNT and CDR2 YYREEE (reference sequence). Trimming stripped 4 bases from V and 2 bases from J, with 13 bases between. CDR3 length: 14 residues. The CDR3 region is CASSPGQLTYEQYF. CDR3 nucleotides: TGTGCCAGCAGCCCTGGACAGCTCACCTACGAGCAGTACTTC.

The chain couples TRBV5-1 to TRBJ2-5; D may be TRBD2 (6 bases). This CDR3 has 14 residues. V was pared by 7 bases and J by 5 bases, with 18 bases between. CDR1 is SGHRS, CDR2 YFSETQ, per germline. For the CDR3, the DNA is TGCGCCAGCGGAGGGGAGACGAAGGGTGAGACCCAGTACTTC. This translates into CASGGETKGETQYF.

In regard to this clone: Relative to the germline gene, one junction end is altered; a read error may explain this. The genes are TRBV7-9 and TRBJ1-5; a possible D gene is TRBD1 (6 bases). Germline-derived CDR1 and CDR2 are SEHNR and FQNEAQ (reference sequence). CDR3 length: 13 residues. The CDR3 loop reads CSSSWGPNQPQHF. CDR3 in DNA: TGTTCCAGCAGCTGGGGGCCGAATCAGCCCCAGCATTTT.

CDR3 coding DNA: TGCGCCAGCAGCTTCGGGACAGCCTACAATGAGCAGTTCTTC. Translating gives CASSFGTAYNEQFF. The J gene is TRBJ2-1, the V gene TRBV5-1, with TRBD1 identical over 7 bases. Germline V gives CDR1 SGHRS, CDR2 YFSETQ. Losses at the gene ends were 2 bases for V and 2 bases for J; bases not matched to a gene: 1. The CDR3 is 14 residues long.

The chain has TRBV10-3 and TRBJ2-3, with D unresolved. CDR3 length equals 11 residues. V shed 6 bases and J shed 6 bases, with 7 bases lying between them. CDR1 is ENHRY, CDR2 SYGVKD, per germline. The CDR3, as DNA: TGTGCCATCAGCACCGGGGATACGCAGTATTTT. Amino acids: CAISTGDTQYF.

The chain couples TRBV9 to TRBJ1-2; D is ambiguous. The CDR3 extends over 13 amino acids. With 4 bases removed from V and 3 bases from J, the gap between germline ends came to 10 bases. Germline values: CDR1 SGDLS, CDR2 YYNGEE. In nucleotides, the CDR3 is TGTGCCAGCAGCCTTCGTGGCTACTATGGCTACACCTTC. This encodes CASSLRGYYGYTF.

J is TRBJ1-1 and V is TRBV7-8; TRBD1 aligns across 7 bases. The CDR3 extends over 15 amino acids. After removal of 1 base from V and 5 bases from J, the junction contained 7 bases not matched to a gene. CDR1 is SGHVS and CDR2 is FQNEAQ in the germline V gene. In DNA, the CDR3 is TGTGCCAGCAGCTTAGATGAGGGGGCTTGGACTGAAGCTTTCTTT. Translated: CASSLDEGAWTEAFF. Looking up the rest from reference TRBV7-8 and TRBJ1-1 gives the full variable domain: GAGVSQSPRYKVAKRGQDVALRCDPISGHVSLFWYQQALGQGPEFLTYFQNEAQLDKSGLPSDRFFAERPEGSVSTLKIQRTQQEDSAVYLCASSLDEGAWTEAFFGQGTRLTVV.

The chain employs TRBV10-1 and TRBJ2-7; D not certain. This CDR3 comprises 11 residues. Germline lookup yields CDR1 WNHNN and CDR2 SYGVQD (reference sequence). Trimming removed 6 bases at V and 12 bases at J, with 15 bases between. This chain's CDR3 is CASRVLPPGYF. DNA of the CDR3: TGCGCCAGCAGGGTACTACCGCCGGGGTACTTC.

This clone has only one observation. V usage is TRBV9 and J usage is TRBJ1-4; no reliable D call. The V and J ends lost 0 bases and 2 bases respectively, with 17 bases between them. This CDR3 has 18 residues. CDR1 and CDR2 from the germline V gene are SGDLS and YYNGEE. CDR3 bases: TGTGCCAGCAGCGTAGCGACTTCGGCGTCGGGGACTAATGAAAAACTGTTTTTT. Encoded protein: CASSVATSASGTNEKLFF.

This chain uses TRBV10-1 with TRBJ2-1; D is possibly TRBD2 (6 bases). The V end was cut by 3 bases, the J end by 1 base, with 7 bases between. Looked up from germline, CDR1 is WNHNN and CDR2 is SYGVQD (reference sequence). This CDR3 spans 14 amino acids. The CDR3: CASSERGSYNEQFF. For the CDR3, the DNA is TGCGCCAGCAGTGAACGGGGGTCCTACAATGAGCAGTTCTTC.